This T cell receptor beta chain was identified during a study of cytomegalovirus exposure and HLA in healthy donors (dated by TCRdb to 2015 to 2018). Concerning the study at large: An earlier analysis of 587 of the donors reported approximately 300 Gb of sequence data and 100 million to 120 million unique TCR beta sequences obtained from some 200 million T cells. An earlier analysis of 450 to 750 of the donors used high-throughput TCR beta sequencing to judge whether each TCR beta V gene segment behaved as functional or pseudogenic. Alongside the repertoire data, information on donor age, sex, ethnicity and CMV serostatus was compiled. Among some 410 genotyped donors of the cohort, an average of around 240,000 unique TCR beta nucleotide sequences were sequenced per donor, roughly 20% of them non-productive. The T cell repertoires of 666 subjects were profiled by immunosequencing and related to cytomegalovirus serostatus. Around 320 gigabases of sequencing data and 70 million to 100 million unique TCR sequences were included in an early release covering 500 to 750 HLA-typed donors. High-throughput TCR immunosequencing, statistical association of individual TCRs with disease status, and machine learning were combined to predict cytomegalovirus infection status. A separate validation cohort of roughly 120 different subjects was used in addition to the 666-subject first cohort. About five DR-DQ haplotypes were handled as single units for association and clustering because linkage in the cohort was strong. Every repertoire in the discovery cohort had been generated on one and the same sequencing platform. Genome-wide SNP genotypes for about 65% of the 666 donors were used in a later genetic analysis, which treated that subset as a discovery cohort. The genetic ancestry cluster associated with self-reported Caucasian donors included 81% of the roughly 400 genotyped donors. Typing coverage varied by locus: 629-630 donors for A, B, C, DRB1 and DQB1; approximately 520 for DQA1; more than 600 for DPA1; roughly 450 for DPB1. The study aimed to test whether cataloging public T cell receptors could reveal signatures of past pathogen exposure. Rather than drawing on any new phenotypic data, the later analysis identified candidate immune exposures from TCR beta sequences and the way those sequences occurred across donors. HLA typing covered class I and class II loci at four-digit resolution. A later analysis re-examined previously published TCR beta repertoires from around 670 donors and added high-resolution HLA genotyping to investigate patterns of TCR occurrence. Broader findings and caveats from the paper: In a later analysis, HLA-associated TCR beta chains were found to be more clonally expanded and to have lower generation probabilities than equally common non-associated chains. The classifier was reported to diagnose cytomegalovirus status with high specificity and sensitivity in both the original and validation cohorts. V-gene and J-gene trimming of TCR beta chains was associated with a missense DCLRE1C variant in a later genetic analysis, and the association was replicated in an independent cohort. Three of the identified cytomegalovirus-associated TCR beta chains were confirmed in vitro to be specific for cytomegalovirus antigens. For the cohort, immune exposure information was limited to CMV serostatus. HLA typing was unavailable for some donors at each locus, so association tests used only the typed subset. A total of roughly 160 TCR beta chains were listed by the study as associated with cytomegalovirus. Specific HLA alleles were associated with roughly 17,000 TCR beta sequences at a false discovery rate of 0.05 in a later analysis. A further reported finding was that TCR beta sequences accurately predicted the HLA-A and HLA-B alleles for most subjects in the first cohort. Because counts were too low, 15 to 20 rarely observed V segments, including chromosome 9 orphons, were excluded from the earlier analysis of several hundred of the donors. According to the authors, the approach could potentially be generalized to other disease states and immunological phenotypes. Sequencing depth was assumed to be roughly uniform across donors in the presence/absence analyses, though that assumption may not hold. The cohort was sequenced for TCR beta chains only, and without alpha or paired-chain data the features that could be detected were limited. Because the 87-base-pair reads could not distinguish some IMGT-functional V segments, including TRBV6-2 and TRBV6-3, those segments were excluded. A cluster of highly shared sequence variants was judged likely to be a technical artifact of the sequencing pipeline. An earlier analysis of 587 of the donors showed that most TCR beta V segments appeared in productive rearrangements either about 87% or about 30% of the time, which broadly matched IMGT annotations. When HLA alleles, especially DR and DQ, strongly co-occurred, attributing TCR associations to individual alleles was difficult. In a later analysis, most CMV-associated TCR beta chains were found to appear HLA-restricted, with HLA associations seemingly driven largely by CMV exposure. In a later analysis, several top co-occurrence clusters were reported to appear linked to parvovirus B19, influenza, CMV and Epstein-Barr virus. Linkage disequilibrium might explain the correlated functional status among segregating V segments, but an unknown experimental factor could not be ruled out. According to a later genetic analysis, donors in an Asian-associated ancestry cluster had fewer N-insertions in productive TCRs than the approximately 700-donor mean. According to a later analysis, TCR association rates differed among HLA loci, with DRB1 alleles showing the most associated TCRs and HLA-C alleles showing the fewest. Across donors, most TCR sequences were observed very rarely, whereas some public TCRs were present in many individuals.

Clipping removes 0 bases from V and 8 bases from J, with 5 as the unmatched junction base count. Per the germline V gene, SGHDT is the CDR1 and YYEEEE is the CDR2. The cysteine opens and the phenylalanine closes a CDR3 of 15 amino acids. Only the CDR3 region is kept as DNA, spanning 45 bases read in frame from base 1. The receptor library was made with the immunoSEQ multiplex PCR assay. For the multiplex PCR, a mixture combining 60 forward primers for TCR Vbeta segments and 13 reverse primers for TCR Jbeta segments was used. The CDR3 region of rearranged TCR beta genes was amplified from genomic DNA with a multiplex PCR assay. The Illumina HiSeq System was used to sequence the amplified TCR beta libraries as 87-base-pair reads. The authors processed their data as follows. A later analysis counted some 80 million unique TCR beta chains across the approximately 700 repertoires, and some 12 million of these chains were shared by at least two donors. To remove PCR and sequencing errors, raw reads were error-corrected and collapsed into unique sequences using a nearest-neighbor algorithm that merged closely related sequences. CDR3 sequences were aligned to IMGT reference sequences to assign V, D and J gene segments. For a sequence to be retained, a match of at least six nucleotides to both a V gene segment and a J gene segment was required. A rearrangement was called productive if the CDR3 had no stop codons and remained in frame with V and J, and every other rearrangement was called non-productive. Following IMGT convention, CDR3 was defined as the stretch from the second conserved V-encoded cysteine to the conserved J-encoded phenylalanine. The earlier analysis of about 570 of the donors excluded any sequence lacking an unambiguous match to a single V gene segment. In an earlier analysis of approximately 590 of the donors, V segments were called functional above 56.7% productive rearrangements and were called segregating when the between-donor standard deviation exceeded 5%. A statistical classification framework was built for diagnosing cytomegalovirus status from the catalog of TCR beta chain sequences. V and J gene assignment, in a later analysis, came from comparing TCR nucleotide sequences with IMGT/GENE-DB human TR gene sequences. The TCRdist pipeline was used in a later analysis to assign CDR3 sequences and most-parsimonious VDJ recombination scenarios. In a later analysis, each TCR beta chain was defined by its CDR3 amino acid sequence together with its V-gene family, and reads lacking a unique V-gene family were excluded. In a later analysis, 450 to 600 highly shared, low-generation-probability nucleotide sequences were removed to address suspected cross-contamination and a sequencing artifact. For each public chain, a later analysis derived a clonal expansion index from normalized ranks of inferred template counts within each repertoire. In a later analysis, generation probabilities were computed with a VDJ recombination model fitted to out-of-frame rearrangements, and the resulting probabilities were checked against IGoR. A later analysis scored TCR-TCR, TCR-HLA and TCR-CMV co-occurrence with hypergeometric tests, applying a repertoire-size bias correction to TCR pairs. A later analysis estimated false discovery rates by permuting HLA or CMV assignments 20 times. In a later analysis, co-occurring TCRs were grouped using DBSCAN, with TCRdist sequence similarity added in when clustering inside HLA-allele-positive subsets. For co-occurrence clustering, repertoires with fewer than 30,000 or more than 120,000 public chains were excluded, along with a handful of repertoires with anomalous nucleotide sharing. The immuneACCESS repertoire file appears here via TCRdb, limited to in-frame rearrangements. These files lack a portion of the clones; in checked studies, under half of the deficit traces to unresolved V genes, and the cause of the others is not known. V, J and clone size were drawn from that table, and D and trimming were deduced from the DNA. This sample lists 150,000 or so clones; roughly 77% were detected once. Clones ranked in the top ten supply around 4.6% of the sample.

Points on this clone: Its target antigen remains unknown. There are no base qualities to consult, and no much larger clone falls within one base.

The cohort consisted of fewer than 700 healthy bone marrow donors. At the time of sampling, every cohort member was nominally healthy, though immune exposures that went unrecorded were likely present. The donor was CMV seropositive and belonged to the group of 250 to 300 seropositive cohort members. A peripheral blood sample was provided by each donor, and peripheral blood mononuclear cells were used for TCR beta sequencing. Genomic DNA was extracted from the blood cell samples with the Qiagen DNeasy Blood Extraction Kit. The TCR sequence derives from a young man in good health and CMV-seropositive. Sequenced sample: PBMCs. Recombination connected TRBV5-6 to TRBJ1-6; TRBD1 fits 7 bases in the junction. The CDR3 region: CASSLVDRADSPLHF. Here is the DNA: TGTGCCAGCAGCTTGGTAGACAGGGCTGATTCACCCCTCCACTTT.